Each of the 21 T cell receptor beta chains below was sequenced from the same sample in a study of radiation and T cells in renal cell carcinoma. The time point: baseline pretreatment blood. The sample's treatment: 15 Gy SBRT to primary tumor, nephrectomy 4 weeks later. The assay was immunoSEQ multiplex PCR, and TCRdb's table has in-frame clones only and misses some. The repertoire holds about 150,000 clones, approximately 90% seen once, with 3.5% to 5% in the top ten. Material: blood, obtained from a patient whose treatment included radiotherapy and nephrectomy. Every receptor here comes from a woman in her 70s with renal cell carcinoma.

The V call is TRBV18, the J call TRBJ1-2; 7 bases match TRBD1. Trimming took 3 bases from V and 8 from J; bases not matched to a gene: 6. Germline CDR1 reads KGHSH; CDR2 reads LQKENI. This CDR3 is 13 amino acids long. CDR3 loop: CASSPTGSGGYTF. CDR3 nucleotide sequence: TGTGCCAGCTCACCGACAGGGTCTGGCGGCTACACCTTC.

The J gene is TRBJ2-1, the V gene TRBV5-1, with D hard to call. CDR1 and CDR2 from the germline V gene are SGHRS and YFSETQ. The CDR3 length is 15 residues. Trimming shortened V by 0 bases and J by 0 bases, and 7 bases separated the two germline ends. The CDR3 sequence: CASSLEPDSYNEQFF. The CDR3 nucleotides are TGCGCCAGCAGCTTGGAGCCAGACTCCTACAATGAGCAGTTCTTC.

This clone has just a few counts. The CDR3 loop is CASSQGYTEAFF. Written as DNA, the CDR3 is TGCGCCAGCAGTCAGGGGTACACTGAAGCTTTCTTT. The J gene is TRBJ1-1, the V gene TRBV5-1, with a tentative D call TRBD1 (6 bases). This CDR3 spans 12 amino acids. The germline V gene has CDR1 SGHRS and CDR2 YFSETQ. Between the trimmed V and J ends, which lost 5 bases and 3 bases, there was a span of 8 bases. Using reference TRBV5-1 and TRBJ1-1 for the parts outside the CDR3, the full variable domain is KAGVTQTPRYLIKTRGQQVTLSCSPISGHRSVSWYQQTPGQGLQFLFEYFSETQRNKGNFPGRFSGRQFSNSRSEMNVSTLELGDSALYLCASSQGYTEAFFGQGTRLTVV.

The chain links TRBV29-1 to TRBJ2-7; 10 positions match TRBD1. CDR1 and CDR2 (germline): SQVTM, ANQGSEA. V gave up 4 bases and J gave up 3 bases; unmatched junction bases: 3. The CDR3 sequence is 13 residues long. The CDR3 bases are TGCAGCGTTGTCCGGGACAGGGGCTACGAGCAGTACTTC. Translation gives CSVVRDRGYEQYF.

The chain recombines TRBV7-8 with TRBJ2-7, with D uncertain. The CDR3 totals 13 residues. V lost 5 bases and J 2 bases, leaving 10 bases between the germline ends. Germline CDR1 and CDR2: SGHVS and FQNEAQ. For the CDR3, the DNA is TGTGCCAGCAGCCCCCGGAGTCCCTACGAGCAGTACTTC. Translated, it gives CASSPRSPYEQYF.

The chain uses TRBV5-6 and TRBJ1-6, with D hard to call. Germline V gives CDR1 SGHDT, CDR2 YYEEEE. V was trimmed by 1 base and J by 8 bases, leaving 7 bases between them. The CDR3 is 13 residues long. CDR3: CASSLNGYSPLHF. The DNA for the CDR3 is TGTGCCAGCAGCTTGAATGGATATTCACCCCTCCACTTT. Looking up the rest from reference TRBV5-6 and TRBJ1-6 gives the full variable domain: DAGVTQSPTHLIKTRGQQVTLRCSPKSGHDTVSWYQQALGQGPQFIFQYYEEEERQRGNFPDRFSGHQFPNYSSELNVNALLLGDSALYLCASSLNGYSPLHFGNGTRLTVT.

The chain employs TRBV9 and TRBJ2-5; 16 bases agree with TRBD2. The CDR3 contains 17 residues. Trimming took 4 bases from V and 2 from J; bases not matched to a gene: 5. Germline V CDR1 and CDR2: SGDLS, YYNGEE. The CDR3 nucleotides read TGTGCCAGCAGCCCAGAGGGACTAGCGGGGGGGCAAGAGACCCAGTACTTC. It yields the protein CASSPEGLAGGQETQYF.

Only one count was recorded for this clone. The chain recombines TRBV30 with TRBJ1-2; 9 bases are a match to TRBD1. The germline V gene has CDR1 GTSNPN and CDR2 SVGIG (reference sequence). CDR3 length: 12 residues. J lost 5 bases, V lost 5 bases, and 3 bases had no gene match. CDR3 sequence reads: CAWGQGTYGYTF. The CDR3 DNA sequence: TGTGCCTGGGGACAGGGGACTTATGGCTACACCTTC.

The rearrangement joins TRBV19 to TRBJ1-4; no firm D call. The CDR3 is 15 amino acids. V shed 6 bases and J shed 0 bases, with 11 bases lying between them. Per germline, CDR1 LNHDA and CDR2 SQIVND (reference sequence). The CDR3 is CASRPDRATNEKLFF. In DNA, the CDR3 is TGTGCCAGTAGACCAGACCGAGCAACTAATGAAAAACTGTTTTTT.

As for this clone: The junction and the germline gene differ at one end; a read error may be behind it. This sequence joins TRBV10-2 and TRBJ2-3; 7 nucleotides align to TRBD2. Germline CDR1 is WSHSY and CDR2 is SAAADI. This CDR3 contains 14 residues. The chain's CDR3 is CASSKSGGILTQYF. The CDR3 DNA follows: TGCGCCAGCAGTAAGTCGGGGGGTATACTCACGCAGTATTTT.

CDR3 sequence reads: CASRGSTSYEQYF. The CDR3 DNA is TGTGCCAGCAGGGGGAGTACCTCCTACGAGCAGTACTTC. The J gene is TRBJ2-7, the V gene TRBV2; tentatively, D is TRBD2 (5 bases). Trimming cost V 6 bases and J 0 bases, with 9 bases left between them. The CDR3 is 13 amino acids. Germline loops: CDR1 SNHLY, CDR2 FYNNEI.

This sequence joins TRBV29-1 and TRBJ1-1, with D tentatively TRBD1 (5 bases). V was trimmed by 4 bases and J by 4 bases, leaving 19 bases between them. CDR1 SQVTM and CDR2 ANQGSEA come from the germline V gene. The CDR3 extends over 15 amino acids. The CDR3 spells CSVGGPVGVGTEAFF. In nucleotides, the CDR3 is TGCAGCGTTGGGGGTCCAGTGGGGGTTGGCACTGAAGCTTTCTTT.

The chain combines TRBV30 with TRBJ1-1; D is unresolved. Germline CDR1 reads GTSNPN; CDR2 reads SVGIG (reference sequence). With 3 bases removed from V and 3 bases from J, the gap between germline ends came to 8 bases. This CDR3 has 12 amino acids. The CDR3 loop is CAWSGLYTEAFF. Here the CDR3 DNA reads TGTGCCTGGAGCGGACTTTACACTGAAGCTTTCTTT.

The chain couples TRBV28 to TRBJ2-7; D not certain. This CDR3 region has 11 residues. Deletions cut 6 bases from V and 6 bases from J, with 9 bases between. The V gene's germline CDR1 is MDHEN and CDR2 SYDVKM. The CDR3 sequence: CASSGVVEQYF. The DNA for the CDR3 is TGTGCCAGCAGCGGAGTTGTCGAGCAGTACTTC.

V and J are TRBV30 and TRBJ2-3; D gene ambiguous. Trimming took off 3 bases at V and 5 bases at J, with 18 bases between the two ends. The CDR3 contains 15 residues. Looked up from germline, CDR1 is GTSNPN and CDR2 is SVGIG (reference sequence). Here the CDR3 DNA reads TGTGCCTGGAGCCGTCGGCGGTCTCTGATAGATACGCAGTATTTT. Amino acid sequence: CAWSRRRSLIDTQYF.

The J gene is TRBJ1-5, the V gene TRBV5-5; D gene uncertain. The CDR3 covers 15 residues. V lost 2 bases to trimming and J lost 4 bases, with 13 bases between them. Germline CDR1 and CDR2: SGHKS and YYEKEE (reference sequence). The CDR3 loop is CASSLTGGSNQPQHF. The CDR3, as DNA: TGTGCCAGCAGCTTAACTGGTGGCAGTAATCAGCCCCAGCATTTT.

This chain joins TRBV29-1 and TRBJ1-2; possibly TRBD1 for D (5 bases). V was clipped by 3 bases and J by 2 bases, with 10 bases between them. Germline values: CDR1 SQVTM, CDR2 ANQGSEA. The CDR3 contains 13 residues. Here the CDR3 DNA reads TGCAGCGTTGAGGGGGGTGAGAACTATGGCTACACCTTC. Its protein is CSVEGGENYGYTF.

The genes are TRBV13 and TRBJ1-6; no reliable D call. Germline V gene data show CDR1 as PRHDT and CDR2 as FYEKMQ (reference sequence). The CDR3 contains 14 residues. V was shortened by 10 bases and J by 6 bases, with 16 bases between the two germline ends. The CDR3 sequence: CATQIRTGNSPLHF. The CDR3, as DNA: TGTGCCACCCAGATCCGTACGGGTAATTCACCCCTCCACTTT.

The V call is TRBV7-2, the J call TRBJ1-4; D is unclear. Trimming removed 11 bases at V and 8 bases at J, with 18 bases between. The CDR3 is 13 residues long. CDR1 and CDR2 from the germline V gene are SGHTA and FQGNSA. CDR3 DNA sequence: TGTGCCTCGTCCCGGGGTAGTAGCGAAAAACTGTTTTTT. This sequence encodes CASSRGSSEKLFF.

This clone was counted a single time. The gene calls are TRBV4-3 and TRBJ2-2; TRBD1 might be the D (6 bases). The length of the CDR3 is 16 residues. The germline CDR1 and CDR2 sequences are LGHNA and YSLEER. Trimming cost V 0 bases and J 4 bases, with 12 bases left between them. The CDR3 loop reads CASSQDQGLVTGELFF. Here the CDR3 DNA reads TGCGCCAGCAGCCAAGATCAGGGGCTGGTCACCGGGGAGCTGTTTTTT.

The CDR3 loop reads CASSQERTWGSDYGYTF. The CDR3 DNA follows: TGTGCCAGCAGCCAAGAACGGACGTGGGGTAGCGACTATGGCTACACCTTC. V gene TRBV4-2 combines with J gene TRBJ1-2, with unresolved D. Germline V CDR1 and CDR2: LGHNA, YNFKEQ. The CDR3 sequence is 17 residues long. V lost 0 bases and J 3 bases, leaving 17 bases between the germline ends.